The 6 T cell receptor beta chains below all came from one sample that was sequenced in a study of T cell responses to AZD1222 COVID-19 vaccine. The repertoire was sequenced with immunoSEQ multiplex PCR; TCRdb's copy has only in-frame clones and lacks some. The profile shows under 150,000 clones, approximately 90% of them singletons. The source was peripheral blood, collected on day 0 of MenACWY control vaccination. The receptor set was obtained from an adult in good health.

The rearrangement links TRBV6-1 to TRBJ1-1, with D hard to call. Germline V gene lookup returns CDR1 MNHNS and CDR2 SASEGT. This CDR3 has 15 residues. Trimming cost V 1 base and J 1 base, with 10 bases left between them. The CDR3 nucleotides are TGTGCCAGCAGTGAAGTGAGCGCGGGGAACACTGAAGCTTTCTTT. The encoded protein is CASSEVSAGNTEAFF.

The DNA of the CDR3 is TGCGCCAGCACCTATAGTGAAGGGACACCGGAAAGCCTAGACTATGGCTACACCTTC. Translating it yields CASTYSEGTPESLDYGYTF. The J gene is TRBJ1-2, the V gene TRBV10-1; D is perhaps TRBD1 (6 bases). CDR1 and CDR2 (germline): WNHNN, SYGVQD (reference sequence). V dropped 7 bases and J dropped 3 bases, with 30 bases sitting between them. CDR3 length: 19 amino acids.

The V call is TRBV6-2 or TRBV6-3, the J call TRBJ2-1; D remains ambiguous. CDR1 and CDR2 from the germline V gene are MNHEY and SVGEGT. There are 12 residues in the CDR3. V was cut by 5 bases and J by 3 bases, with 5 bases left in between. The DNA of the CDR3 is TGTGCCAGCAGTAAGGACTACAATGAGCAGTTCTTC. Residues: CASSKDYNEQFF.

The J gene is TRBJ2-5, the V gene TRBV12-3 or TRBV12-4; 8 nucleotides match TRBD2. Trimming took 6 bases from V and 4 from J; bases not matched to a gene: 4. The CDR3 totals 13 residues. The CDR3 protein is CASRNSGTETQYF. CDR3 DNA: TGTGCCAGCAGAAATAGCGGGACAGAGACCCAGTACTTC.

The rearrangement uses TRBV18 and TRBJ2-7, with D hard to call. Trimming removed 2 bases at V and 4 bases at J, with 15 bases between. CDR1 and CDR2 (germline): KGHSH, LQKENI. CDR3 size: 15 residues. CDR3 protein: CASSPVKVPTYEQYF. CDR3 DNA: TGTGCCAGCTCACCAGTTAAGGTGCCAACTTACGAGCAGTACTTC.

The rearrangement uses TRBV9 and TRBJ1-4; D gene unclear. Germline loops: CDR1 SGDLS, CDR2 YYNGEE. CDR3 size: 15 residues. Trimming took 4 bases from V and 0 from J, leaving 10 bases between them. CDR3 sequence (DNA): TGTGCCAGCAGCCCCGGACCGTCAACTAATGAAAAACTGTTTTTT. The encoded protein is CASSPGPSTNEKLFF.